This T cell receptor beta chain was observed in a study of T cell responses to AZD1222 COVID-19 vaccine. Study-level information: Recipients boosted at about 4 weeks or about 12 weeks are pooled.

Concerning this clone: Its specificity is not known.

Generated by immunoSEQ multiplex PCR, the TCRdb table keeps only in-frame clones and is missing some. The repertoire holds some 100,000 clones, with about 86% as singletons. Unmatched junction bases numbered 5, after V lost 10 bases and J lost 5 bases. The CDR3 has 12 residues. The germline gives CDR1 ENHRY, CDR2 SYGVKD. Study-wide points: When two AZD1222 doses had been given, Spike-specific TCR breadth and depth rose.

This TCR was sampled from an adult in good health. The specimen was peripheral blood, collected on day 0 of AZD1222 vaccination. The rearrangement links TRBV10-3 to TRBJ1-1; 9 bases fit TRBD1. CDR3: CATGQGRTEAFF. As DNA, the CDR3 is TGTGCCACTGGACAGGGGAGAACTGAAGCTTTCTTT.